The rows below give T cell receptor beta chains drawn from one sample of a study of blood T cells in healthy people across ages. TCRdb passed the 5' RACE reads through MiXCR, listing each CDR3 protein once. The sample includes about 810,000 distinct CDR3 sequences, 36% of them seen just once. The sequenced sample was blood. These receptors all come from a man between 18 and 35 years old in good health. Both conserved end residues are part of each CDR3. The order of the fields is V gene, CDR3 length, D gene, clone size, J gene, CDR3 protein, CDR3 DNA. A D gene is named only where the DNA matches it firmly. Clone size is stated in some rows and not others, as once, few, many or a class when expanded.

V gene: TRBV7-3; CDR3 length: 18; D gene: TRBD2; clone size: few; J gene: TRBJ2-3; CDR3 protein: CASSSIGPTSGAADTQYF; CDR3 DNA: TGTGCCAGCAGCTCCATTGGGCCCACTAGCGGGGCCGCAGATACGCAGTATTTT
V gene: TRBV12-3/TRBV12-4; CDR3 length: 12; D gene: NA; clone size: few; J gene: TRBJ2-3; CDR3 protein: CASSTTADTQYF; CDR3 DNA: TGTGCCAGCAGTACCACAGCAGATACGCAGTATTTT
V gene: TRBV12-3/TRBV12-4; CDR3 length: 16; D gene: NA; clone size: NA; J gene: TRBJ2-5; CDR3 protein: CANSLEGRKYQETQYF; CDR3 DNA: TGTGCCAACAGTTTAGAGGGCAGAAAGTACCAAGAGACCCAGTACTTC
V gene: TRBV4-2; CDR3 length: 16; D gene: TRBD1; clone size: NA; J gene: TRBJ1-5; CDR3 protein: CASSYGTGNVNQPQHF; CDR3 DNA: TGTGCCAGCAGCTACGGGACAGGGAACGTCAATCAGCCCCAGCATTTT
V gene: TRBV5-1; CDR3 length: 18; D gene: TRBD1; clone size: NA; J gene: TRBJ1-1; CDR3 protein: CASSSETGYYMVGTEAFF; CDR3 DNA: TGCGCCAGCAGCTCCGAGACAGGGTATTACATGGTCGGCACTGAAGCTTTCTTT
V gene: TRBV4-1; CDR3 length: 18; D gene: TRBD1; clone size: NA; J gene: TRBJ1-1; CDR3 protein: CASSQGRGTDPMNTEAFF; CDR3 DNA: TGCGCCAGCAGCCAAGGTCGGGGGACAGACCCTATGAACACTGAAGCTTTCTTT
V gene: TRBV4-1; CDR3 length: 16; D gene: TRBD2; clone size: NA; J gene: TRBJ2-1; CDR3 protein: CASSSAVAGGSNEQFF; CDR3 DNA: TGCGCCAGCAGCTCCGCCGTAGCGGGGGGATCCAATGAGCAGTTCTTC
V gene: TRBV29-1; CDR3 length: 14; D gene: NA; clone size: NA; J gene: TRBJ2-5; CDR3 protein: CSSRGTGRKETQYF; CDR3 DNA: TGCAGCTCCAGAGGTACAGGGAGGAAAGAGACCCAGTACTTC
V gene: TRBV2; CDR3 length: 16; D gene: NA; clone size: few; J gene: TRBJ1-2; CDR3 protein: CASNGGTERLNYGYTF; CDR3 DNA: TGTGCCAGCAATGGTGGAACAGAGAGACTAAACTATGGCTACACCTTC
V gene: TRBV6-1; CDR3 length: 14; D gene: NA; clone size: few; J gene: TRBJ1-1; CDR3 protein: CASSEKAAQGEAFF; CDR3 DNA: TGTGCCAGCAGTGAAAAGGCAGCCCAGGGTGAAGCTTTCTTT
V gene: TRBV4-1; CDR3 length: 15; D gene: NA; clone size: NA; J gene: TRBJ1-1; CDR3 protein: CASSQDSGGWVGGFF; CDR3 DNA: TGCGCCAGCAGCCAAGATTCGGGAGGTTGGGTGGGTGGTTTCTTT
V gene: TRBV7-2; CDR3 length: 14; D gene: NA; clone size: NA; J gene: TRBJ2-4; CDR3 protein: CASSLDSGTNIQYF; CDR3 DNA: TGTGCCAGCAGCTTAGACTCGGGAACGAACATTCAGTACTTC
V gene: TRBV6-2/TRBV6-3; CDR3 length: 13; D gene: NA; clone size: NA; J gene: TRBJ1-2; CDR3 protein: CASSPTSFYGYTF; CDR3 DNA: TGTGCCAGCAGCCCAACCTCGTTCTATGGCTACACCTTC
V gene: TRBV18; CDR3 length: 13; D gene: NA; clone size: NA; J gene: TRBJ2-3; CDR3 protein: CASSPYETDTQYF; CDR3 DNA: TGTGCCAGCTCACCATACGAGACAGATACGCAGTATTTT
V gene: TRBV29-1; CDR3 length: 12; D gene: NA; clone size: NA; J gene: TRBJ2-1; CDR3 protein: CSVGRVGGEQFF; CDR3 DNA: TGCAGCGTTGGGAGGGTCGGAGGTGAGCAGTTCTTC
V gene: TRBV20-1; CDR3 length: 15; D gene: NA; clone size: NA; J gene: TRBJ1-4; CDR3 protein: CSAQPPDSANEKLFF; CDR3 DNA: TGCAGTGCTCAACCCCCGGACAGTGCGAATGAAAAACTGTTTTTT
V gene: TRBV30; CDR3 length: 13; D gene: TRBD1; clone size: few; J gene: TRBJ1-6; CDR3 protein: CAWSRDRNSPLHF; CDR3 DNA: TGTGCCTGGAGTCGGGACAGAAATTCACCCCTCCACTTT
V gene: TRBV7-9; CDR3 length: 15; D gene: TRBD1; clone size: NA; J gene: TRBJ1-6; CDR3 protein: CASSLQTGRNSPLHF; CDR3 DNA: TGTGCCAGCAGCTTACAGACAGGGAGGAATTCACCCCTCCACTTT
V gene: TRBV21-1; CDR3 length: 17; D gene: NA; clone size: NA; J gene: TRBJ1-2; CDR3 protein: CASSERPDNRPGYGYTF; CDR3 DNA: TGTGCCAGCAGCGAACGCCCAGACAACCGCCCCGGATATGGCTACACCTTC
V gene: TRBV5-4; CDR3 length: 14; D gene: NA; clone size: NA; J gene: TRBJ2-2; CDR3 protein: CASSQGLSTGELFF; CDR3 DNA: TGTGCCAGCAGCCAGGGGCTATCGACCGGGGAGCTGTTTTTT
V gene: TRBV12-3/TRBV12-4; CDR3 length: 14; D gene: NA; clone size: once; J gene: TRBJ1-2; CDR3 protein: CASRSGPLNYGYTF; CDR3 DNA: TGTGCCAGCAGATCGGGCCCACTTAACTATGGCTACACCTTC
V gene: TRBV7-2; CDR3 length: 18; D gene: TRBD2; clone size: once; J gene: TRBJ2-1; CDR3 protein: CASSFPKYAGGSYNEQFF; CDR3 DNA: TGTGCCAGCAGCTTCCCTAAGTACGCGGGGGGCTCCTACAATGAGCAGTTCTTC
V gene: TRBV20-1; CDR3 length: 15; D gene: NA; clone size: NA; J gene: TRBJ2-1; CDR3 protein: CSARDRGLAYNEQFF; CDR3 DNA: TGCAGTGCTAGAGATCGGGGTCTAGCGTACAATGAGCAGTTCTTC
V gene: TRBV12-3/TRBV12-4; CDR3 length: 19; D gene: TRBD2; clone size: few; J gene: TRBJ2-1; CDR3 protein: CASSVPGLAGVSSYNEQFF; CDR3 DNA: TGTGCCAGCAGTGTACCGGGACTAGCGGGGGTGAGCTCCTACAATGAGCAGTTCTTC
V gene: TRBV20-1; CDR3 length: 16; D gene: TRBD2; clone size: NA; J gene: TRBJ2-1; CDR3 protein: CSVQIALAGDDNEQFF; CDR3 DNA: TGCAGTGTTCAAATCGCACTAGCGGGGGATGACAATGAGCAGTTCTTC
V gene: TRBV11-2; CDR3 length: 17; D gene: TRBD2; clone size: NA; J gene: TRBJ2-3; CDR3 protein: CASSLDSTASGEKAQYF; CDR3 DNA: TGTGCCAGCAGCTTAGATTCGACGGCTAGCGGGGAAAAGGCGCAGTATTTT
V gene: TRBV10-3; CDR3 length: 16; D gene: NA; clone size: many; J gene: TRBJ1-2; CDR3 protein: CAISDPTAGTNYGYTF; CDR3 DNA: TGTGCCATCAGTGACCCGACGGCAGGGACTAACTATGGCTACACCTTC
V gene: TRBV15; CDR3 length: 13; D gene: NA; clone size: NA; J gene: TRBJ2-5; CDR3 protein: CATSRDREETQYF; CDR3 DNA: TGTGCCACCAGCAGAGATAGGGAAGAGACCCAGTACTTC
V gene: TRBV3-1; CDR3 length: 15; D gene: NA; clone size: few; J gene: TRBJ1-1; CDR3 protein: CASSQDRGTNTEAFF; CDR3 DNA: TGTGCCAGCAGCCAAGATCGGGGGACCAACACTGAAGCTTTCTTT
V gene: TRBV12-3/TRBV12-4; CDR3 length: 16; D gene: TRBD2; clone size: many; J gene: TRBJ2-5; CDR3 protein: CASSRDIAGGGETQYF; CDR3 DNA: TGTGCCAGCAGTCGAGATATAGCGGGGGGAGGGGAGACCCAGTACTTC
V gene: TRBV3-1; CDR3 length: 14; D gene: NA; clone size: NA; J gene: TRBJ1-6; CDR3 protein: CASSLPIGGSPPHF; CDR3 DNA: TGTGCCAGCAGCCTCCCGATCGGGGGTTCACCCCCCCACTTT
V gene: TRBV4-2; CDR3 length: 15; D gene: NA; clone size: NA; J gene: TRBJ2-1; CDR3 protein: CASSQGDKDYNEQFF; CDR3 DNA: TGTGCCAGCAGCCAAGGGGACAAAGACTACAATGAGCAGTTCTTC
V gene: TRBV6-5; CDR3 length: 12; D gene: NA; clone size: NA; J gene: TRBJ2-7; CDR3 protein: CASGKRSYEQYF; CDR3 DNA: TGTGCCAGCGGTAAGAGATCCTACGAGCAGTACTTC
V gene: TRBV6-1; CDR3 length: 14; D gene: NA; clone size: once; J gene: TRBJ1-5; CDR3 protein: CVSSEAGWNQPQHF; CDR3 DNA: TGTGTCAGCAGTGAGGCAGGGTGGAATCAGCCCCAGCATTTT
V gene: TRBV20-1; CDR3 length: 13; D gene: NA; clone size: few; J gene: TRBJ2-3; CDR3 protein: CSASTGVGDTQYF; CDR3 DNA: TGCAGTGCTAGCACCGGGGTTGGAGATACGCAGTATTTT
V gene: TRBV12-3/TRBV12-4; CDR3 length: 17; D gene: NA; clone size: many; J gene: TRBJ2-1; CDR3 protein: CASSPQMARSSYNEQFF; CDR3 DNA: TGTGCCAGCAGCCCGCAGATGGCCCGGAGCTCCTACAATGAGCAGTTCTTC
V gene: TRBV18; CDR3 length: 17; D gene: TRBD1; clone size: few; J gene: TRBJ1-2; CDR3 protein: CASSPPMEGARNYGYTF; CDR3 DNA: TGTGCCAGCTCACCACCGATGGAGGGGGCCCGAAACTATGGCTACACCTTC
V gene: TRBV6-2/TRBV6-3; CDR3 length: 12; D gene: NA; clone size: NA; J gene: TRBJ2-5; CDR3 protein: CASSYSDNEQYF; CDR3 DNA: TGTGCCAGCAGTTATTCTGACAATGAGCAGTACTTC
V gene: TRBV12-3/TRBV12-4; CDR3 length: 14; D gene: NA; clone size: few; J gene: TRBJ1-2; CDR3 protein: CASTKGGFDYGYTF; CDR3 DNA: TGTGCCAGCACCAAAGGAGGGTTCGACTATGGCTACACCTTC
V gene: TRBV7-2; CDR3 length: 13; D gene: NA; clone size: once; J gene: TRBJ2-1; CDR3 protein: CASSVAVEGEQFF; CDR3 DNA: TGTGCCAGCAGCGTCGCGGTCGAGGGTGAGCAGTTCTTC
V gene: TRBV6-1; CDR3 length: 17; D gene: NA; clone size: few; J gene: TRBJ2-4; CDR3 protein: CASRALGGEVAKNIQYF; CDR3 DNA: TGTGCCAGCAGAGCCCTGGGTGGGGAGGTAGCCAAAAACATTCAGTACTTC
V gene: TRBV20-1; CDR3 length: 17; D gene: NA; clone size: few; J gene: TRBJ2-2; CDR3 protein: CSARDASRQGNTGELFF; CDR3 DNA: TGCAGTGCTAGAGATGCCTCTCGGCAGGGGAACACCGGGGAGCTGTTTTTT
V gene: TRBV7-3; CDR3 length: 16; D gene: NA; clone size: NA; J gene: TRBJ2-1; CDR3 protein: CASSPWEGGVYNEQFF; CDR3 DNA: TGTGCCAGCAGCCCTTGGGAGGGGGGCGTCTACAATGAGCAGTTCTTC
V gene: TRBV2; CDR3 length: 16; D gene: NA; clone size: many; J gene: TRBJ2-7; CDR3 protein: CASSEALRRLPYEQYF; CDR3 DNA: TGTGCCAGCAGTGAAGCGCTGAGGCGGCTTCCTTACGAGCAGTACTTC
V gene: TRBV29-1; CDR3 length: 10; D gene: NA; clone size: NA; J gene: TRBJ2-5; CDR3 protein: CSVLGAGKYF; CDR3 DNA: TGCAGCGTTTTAGGGGCAGGGAAGTACTTC
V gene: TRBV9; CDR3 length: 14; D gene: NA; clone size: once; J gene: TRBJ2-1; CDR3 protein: CASSVVPGRTEQFF; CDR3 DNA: TGTGCCAGCAGCGTAGTTCCGGGGCGGACTGAGCAGTTCTTC
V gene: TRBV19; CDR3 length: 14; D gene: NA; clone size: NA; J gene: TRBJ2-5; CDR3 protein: CASRLAGRPETQYF; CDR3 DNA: TGTGCCAGTAGGCTGGCAGGCCGCCCAGAGACCCAGTACTTC
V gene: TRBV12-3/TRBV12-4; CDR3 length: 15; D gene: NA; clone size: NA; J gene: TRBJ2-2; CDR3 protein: CASSLEGRGSGELFF; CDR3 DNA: TGTGCCAGCAGTTTAGAAGGCAGGGGTAGCGGGGAGCTGTTTTTT
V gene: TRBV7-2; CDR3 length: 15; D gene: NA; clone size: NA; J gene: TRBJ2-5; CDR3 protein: CASSLASSNQETQYF; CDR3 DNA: TGTGCCAGCAGCTTAGCGTCTAGCAACCAAGAGACCCAGTACTTC